The rows below give T cell receptor beta chains drawn from one sample of a study of hypomethylating agent response in myelodysplastic syndrome. The data were produced by immunoSEQ multiplex PCR, yet TCRdb's version contains in-frame clones alone and is incomplete. This sample carries some 6,900 clones, roughly 86% of them seen once, and the ten largest clones take around 15%. This specimen was bone marrow, taken before or after starting hypomethylating agent treatment for myelodysplastic syndrome (not recorded which). The receptors were sampled from a human donor with myelodysplastic syndrome. Both conserved end residues are part of each CDR3. Fields, in order: V gene, clone size, D gene, J gene, CDR3 DNA, CDR3 protein. A D gene is named only where the DNA matches it firmly. The size of a clone is reported for some rows only, either as once, few or many, or as a class for expanded clones.

V: TRBV10-1; size: NA; D: NA; J: TRBJ2-5; DNA: TGCGCCAGCAGTGAGTCGGGGGCCCAAGAGACCCAGTACTTC; CDR3: CASSESGAQETQYF
V: TRBV6-6; size: NA; D: NA; J: TRBJ1-5; DNA: TGTGCCAGCAGTTACCACGTTAATAGCAATCAGCCCCAGCATTTT; CDR3: CASSYHVNSNQPQHF
V: TRBV18; size: NA; D: TRBD2; J: TRBJ2-1; DNA: TGTGCCAGCTCCCCAAACGGGGGGAGCTCCTACAATGAGCAGTTCTTC; CDR3: CASSPNGGSSYNEQFF
V: TRBV5-1; size: NA; D: TRBD1; J: TRBJ1-6; DNA: TGCGCCAGCAGCTTGGAGGGGGCAGAATCACCCCTCCACTTT; CDR3: CASSLEGAESPLHF
V: TRBV5-1; size: NA; D: TRBD1; J: TRBJ1-4; DNA: TGCGCCAGCAGCTCTACAGGGGGCAACGGAAATGAAAAACTGTTTTTT; CDR3: CASSSTGGNGNEKLFF
V: TRBV6-6; size: NA; D: NA; J: TRBJ2-3; DNA: TGTGCCAGCAGTCCAGGGCCCGATACGCAGTATTTT; CDR3: CASSPGPDTQYF
V: TRBV7-3; size: once; D: NA; J: TRBJ2-3; DNA: TGTGCCAGCAGCTTAACTGGGGACATGCAGTATTTT; CDR3: CASSLTGDMQYF
V: TRBV6-5; size: NA; D: NA; J: TRBJ2-5; DNA: TGTGCCAGCAGTTACGGGGTGGGGGGGCCAGAGACCCAGTACTTC; CDR3: CASSYGVGGPETQYF
V: TRBV15; size: NA; D: TRBD2; J: TRBJ2-3; DNA: TGTGCCACCAGCAGAGATAGGGCGGGGGGTACAGATACGCAGTATTTT; CDR3: CATSRDRAGGTDTQYF
V: TRBV30; size: once; D: NA; J: TRBJ2-5; DNA: TGTGCCTGGAGTCCGTACCCAGGGAGGCAAGAGACCCAGTACTTC; CDR3: CAWSPYPGRQETQYF
V: TRBV28; size: NA; D: NA; J: TRBJ2-1; DNA: TGTGCCAGCAGCCGAGACGGGGGGCCCAATGAGCAGTTCTTC; CDR3: CASSRDGGPNEQFF
V: TRBV19; size: NA; D: NA; J: TRBJ2-2; DNA: TGTGCCAGTAGTTCCTGGACAGCGAACACCGGGGAGCTGTTTTTT; CDR3: CASSSWTANTGELFF
V: TRBV14; size: NA; D: NA; J: TRBJ1-5; DNA: TGTGCCAGCAGCCAAGTCTTTCAGGGGATGAGTCAGCCCCAGCATTTT; CDR3: CASSQVFQGMSQPQHF
V: TRBV4-1; size: NA; D: TRBD1; J: TRBJ1-2; DNA: TGCGCCAGCAGCCTTTATTCAGGGGGGGCCTACACCTTC; CDR3: CASSLYSGGAYTF
V: TRBV5-1; size: NA; D: NA; J: TRBJ2-1; DNA: TGCGCCAGCAGCTTGGGGGGGGTCCACAATGAGCAGTTCTTC; CDR3: CASSLGGVHNEQFF
V: TRBV19; size: NA; D: TRBD2; J: TRBJ2-5; DNA: TGTGCCAGTAGCTACGGGACTAGCGGCACCCTGGGGACCCAGTACTTC; CDR3: CASSYGTSGTLGTQYF